Below, 10 T cell receptor beta chains from the same sample are listed, as sequenced in a study of T cells after yellow fever vaccination. Via MiXCR, TCRdb re-called the 5' RACE reads, giving one row per CDR3 protein. The sample holds 250,000 or so distinct CDR3 sequences, 3.6% seen once. The input for sequencing was PBMCs, taken 15 days after the yellow fever booster vaccination. The receptor set was obtained from a man between 18 and 35 years old who received the YFV17D yellow fever vaccine.

This clonotype was counted many times. The chain uses TRBV7-2 and TRBJ2-7; 11 bases are shared with TRBD1. The CDR3 extends over 14 amino acids. The J segment lost 6 bases and the V segment lost 5 bases, leaving 6 bases of the junction unmatched. Germline-derived CDR1 and CDR2 are SGHTA and FQGNSA. The CDR3 nucleotides read TGTGCCAGCAGCACCGGGACAGGGGGTTTCGAGCAGTACTTC. As protein: CASSTGTGGFEQYF.

This clonotype was seen at least ten times. The J gene is TRBJ1-1, the V gene TRBV30; D unresolved. The CDR3 is 13 amino acids. Looked up from germline, CDR1 is GTSNPN and CDR2 is SVGIG (reference sequence). Trimming cost V 1 base and J 7 bases, with 13 bases left between them. The CDR3 region is CAWSEAALSEAFF. CDR3 DNA sequence: TGTGCCTGGAGTGAGGCGGCTCTGAGTGAAGCTTTCTTT.

The table lists this clonotype with many counts. The chain couples TRBV3-1 to TRBJ2-7; D call uncertain. The ends were cut back, 8 bases at V and 10 bases at J, with 12 bases in the middle. CDR3 size: 10 residues. Per the germline V gene, CDR1 is LGHDT and CDR2 is YNNKEL (reference sequence). CDR3 amino acids: CASPRSFQYV. The CDR3 bases are TGTGCCAGCCCCCGGTCCTTCCAGTACGTC.

This clonotype was seen ten or more times. The rearrangement joins TRBV10-3 to TRBJ2-3, with D tentatively TRBD1 (6 bases). Germline CDR1 is ENHRY and CDR2 is SYGVKD. V lost 11 bases, J lost 6 bases, and 24 bases lay in between. The CDR3 length is 15 residues. CDR3 residues: CAGAGTSGIMDTQYF. In nucleotides, the CDR3 is TGTGCCGGAGCCGGGACATCTGGTATCATGGATACGCAGTATTTT.

This clonotype was detected many times. Its ends do not fully match the called genes, so a read error is possible. This chain uses TRBV7-7 with TRBJ2-1; 8 nucleotides match TRBD1. The CDR3 is 15 amino acids. Germline CDR1 SSHAT, CDR2 FNYEAQ (reference sequence). CDR3 amino acids: CASSLAGGAHSEQFF. The CDR3 coding sequence is TGTGCTAGCAGCTTAGCAGGGGGCGCTCACTCCGAGCAGTTCTTC.

The table lists this clonotype with many counts. This sequence joins TRBV5-1 and TRBJ1-1; D gene unclear. CDR1 and CDR2 from the germline V gene are SGHRS and YFSETQ. The CDR3 contains 16 residues. V was shortened by 4 bases and J by 5 bases, with 21 bases between the two germline ends. In nucleotides, the CDR3 is TGCGCCAGCAGCCTTTTTTCGGTAGGATTGATGACTGAAGCTTTCTTT. Residues: CASSLFSVGLMTEAFF. The entire variable domain, with the rest obtained from reference TRBV5-1 and TRBJ1-1, is as follows: KAGVTQTPRYLIKTRGQQVTLSCSPISGHRSVSWYQQTPGQGLQFLFEYFSETQRNKGNFPGRFSGRQFSNSRSEMNVSTLELGDSALYLCASSLFSVGLMTEAFFGQGTRLTVV.

This clonotype was seen at least ten times. The chain uses TRBV6-1 and TRBJ2-2, with a tentative D call TRBD1 (6 bases). The CDR3 covers 15 residues. CDR1 is MNHNS, CDR2 SASEGT, per germline. V lost 8 bases and J 1 base, leaving 14 bases between the germline ends. The DNA of the CDR3 is TGTGCCAGCGAGAGGCTAGGGGGGAACACCGGGGAGCTGTTTTTT. As protein: CASERLGGNTGELFF.

This clonotype occurred many times. The chain carries TRBV5-4 and TRBJ2-1, with 8 nucleotides matching TRBD2. The CDR3 totals 15 residues. J lost 3 bases, V lost 4 bases, and 6 bases had no gene match. CDR1 is SGHNT and CDR2 is YYREEE in the germline V gene (reference sequence). Here the CDR3 DNA reads TGTGCCAGCAGCCAAGACGGGGGGGGCTACAATGAGCAGTTCTTC. Translation: CASSQDGGGYNEQFF. The whole variable domain, remainder taken from reference TRBV5-4 and TRBJ2-1, is ETGVTQSPTHLIKTRGQQVTLRCSSQSGHNTVSWYQQALGQGPQFIFQYYREEENGRGNFPPRFSGLQFPNYSSELNVNALELDDSALYLCASSQDGGGYNEQFFGPGTRLTVL.

This clonotype was recorded many times. The V and J genes are TRBV9 and TRBJ2-2; D not resolved. V was clipped by 4 bases and J by 4 bases, with 11 bases between them. CDR1 and CDR2 from the germline V gene are SGDLS and YYNGEE. CDR3 length: 14 amino acids. CDR3 sequence reads: CASSQTGGTGELFF. CDR3 bases: TGTGCCAGCAGCCAAACCGGCGGCACCGGGGAGCTGTTTTTT.

This clonotype has a count of ten or more. This chain joins TRBV10-3 and TRBJ2-1; D might be TRBD1 (5 bases). The CDR3 spans 16 residues. Germline lookup yields CDR1 ENHRY and CDR2 SYGVKD. V was trimmed by 5 bases and J by 2 bases, leaving 16 bases between them. CDR3 nucleotide sequence: TGTGCCATCAGTATAGGAAGGGGCGAAACCTACAATGAGCAGTTCTTC. Translation gives CAISIGRGETYNEQFF.